Below are 24 T cell receptor beta chains sequenced from a single sample in a study of early T cells in non-severe SARS-CoV-2 infection. TCRdb processed the 5' RACE reads anew with MiXCR; each CDR3 protein has one entry. The data hold around 60,000 distinct CDR3 sequences, with roughly 13% observed a single time. Specimen: whole blood. These receptors were collected from an adult who was a healthcare worker with PCR-confirmed SARS-CoV-2 infection or an uninfected control (not recorded which).

Many counts were recorded for this clonotype. CDR3 residues: CSVEGDTEAFF. CDR3 DNA sequence: TGCAGCGTTGAAGGGGACACTGAAGCTTTCTTT. The J gene is TRBJ1-1, the V gene TRBV29-1; D uncertain. The germline CDR1 and CDR2 sequences are SQVTM and ANQGSEA. V lost 1 base to trimming and J lost 3 bases, with 3 bases between them. The CDR3 is 11 amino acids.

This clonotype was seen more than once but under ten times. The chain combines TRBV28 with TRBJ2-3; 10 bases fit TRBD2. CDR3 length: 14 residues. Germline V CDR1 and CDR2: MDHEN, SYDVKM. CDR3 sequence (DNA): TGTGCTACTAGCGGGGCGGTCCCCACAGATACGCAGTATTTT. Protein product: CATSGAVPTDTQYF.

This clonotype was seen a few times. The chain is built from TRBV7-8 and TRBJ2-3, with D unresolved. Germline assignment: CDR1 SGHVS and CDR2 FQNEAQ. The germline V and J ends were trimmed by 7 bases and 2 bases, with 7 bases remaining between them. There are 12 residues in the CDR3. In DNA form, the CDR3 reads TGTGCCAGCACCAAGCACACAGATACGCAGTATTTT. Its protein product is CASTKHTDTQYF.

In this sample, this clonotype turned up a few times. The chain uses TRBV12-3 or TRBV12-4 and TRBJ1-2, with D unresolved. V lost 7 bases and J 4 bases, leaving 7 bases between the germline ends. CDR3 length equals 11 residues. As DNA, the CDR3 is TGTGCCAGCACTCCGGGCTATGGCTACACCTTC. Its protein is CASTPGYGYTF.

The chain links TRBV3-1 to TRBJ1-4; no clear D gene. The germline V gene has CDR1 LGHDT and CDR2 YNNKEL (reference sequence). Trimming took off 3 bases at V and 6 bases at J, with 14 bases between the two ends. The CDR3 is 15 residues long. The CDR3 bases are TGTGCCAGCAGCCATAAGGGAAGAAGGGATGAAAAACTGTTTTTT. Translated, it gives CASSHKGRRDEKLFF. Complete variable domain (other parts from reference TRBV3-1 and TRBJ1-4): DTAVSQTPKYLVTQMGNDKSIKCEQNLGHDTMYWYKQDSKKFLKIMFSYNNKELIINETVPNRFSPKSPDKAHLNLHINSLELGDSAVYFCASSHKGRRDEKLFFGSGTQLSVL.

This clonotype was recorded many times. V is TRBV7-6 and J is TRBJ1-1; 8 bases agree with TRBD1. This CDR3 has 15 amino acids. J lost 0 bases, V lost 6 bases, and 6 bases had no gene match. The germline CDR1 and CDR2 sequences are SGHVS and FNYEAQ. In DNA, the CDR3 is TGTGCCAGCAGACCCGACAGGGGTATGAACACTGAAGCTTTCTTT. Its protein product is CASRPDRGMNTEAFF. The full variable domain, rest sourced from reference TRBV7-6 and TRBJ1-1, is GAGVSQSPRYKVTKRGQDVALRCDPISGHVSLYWYRQALGQGPEFLTYFNYEAQQDKSGLPNDRFSAERPEGSISTLTIQRTEQRDSAMYRCASRPDRGMNTEAFFGQGTRLTVV.

This chain connects TRBV9 to TRBJ2-1, with 10 bases fitting TRBD1. Per germline, CDR1 SGDLS and CDR2 YYNGEE. V was pared by 4 bases and J by 8 bases, with 12 bases of the junction left unmatched. The CDR3 contains 16 residues. This CDR3 reads CASSSFKLGTGDEQFF. The CDR3 region has the DNA TGTGCCAGCAGCTCGTTTAAACTAGGGACAGGGGATGAGCAGTTCTTC.

The chain uses TRBV19 and TRBJ1-2; possible D gene TRBD1, 6 bases. This CDR3 spans 14 amino acids. Trimming stripped 7 bases from V and 6 bases from J, with 18 bases between. Germline assignment: CDR1 LNHDA and CDR2 SQIVND (reference sequence). The CDR3 here is CASTAAGGVHGYTF. For the CDR3, the DNA is TGTGCCAGTACCGCGGCGGGGGGCGTTCATGGCTACACCTTC.

Many counts were recorded for this clonotype. The genes are TRBV5-1 and TRBJ1-1, with D possibly matching TRBD1 (6 bases). This CDR3 region has 14 residues. Germline V gene data show CDR1 as SGHRS and CDR2 as YFSETQ. The V end lost 4 bases, the J end lost 1 base, and 11 bases lay between the germline ends. CDR3 region: CASSADSSNTEAFF. The CDR3 DNA sequence: TGCGCCAGCAGCGCGGACAGTTCGAACACTGAAGCTTTCTTT.

V gene TRBV28 combines with J gene TRBJ1-1; the D gene is possibly TRBD1 (6 bases). The CDR3 extends over 12 amino acids. V was cut by 6 bases and J by 4 bases, with 9 bases left in between. Germline V gene sequence: CDR1 MDHEN, CDR2 SYDVKM. The CDR3 nucleotides are TGTGCCAGCAGCAAACAGGGCACTGAAGCTTTCTTT. Translated: CASSKQGTEAFF.

This clonotype was found a few times. The chain uses TRBV12-3 or TRBV12-4 and TRBJ2-2; D not resolved. CDR3 length: 12 amino acids. V was pared by 3 bases and J by 8 bases, with 7 bases between. The CDR3 is CASSFSSGELFF. The CDR3 nucleotides read TGTGCCAGCAGTTTCAGTTCAGGGGAGCTGTTTTTT.

The chain links TRBV28 to TRBJ2-7, with D unresolved. Trimming took off 8 bases at V and 3 bases at J, with 8 bases between the two ends. The CDR3 length is 11 residues. Looked up from germline, CDR1 is MDHEN and CDR2 is SYDVKM. The CDR3 loop is CASVQNYEQYF. CDR3 in DNA: TGTGCCAGCGTCCAGAACTACGAGCAGTACTTC.

This clonotype has more than one count but fewer than ten. The rearrangement joins TRBV20-1 to TRBJ2-1; D is perhaps TRBD1 (5 bases). V lost 6 bases, J lost 11 bases, and 26 bases lay in between. The CDR3 runs 15 residues. CDR1 is DFQATT, CDR2 SNEGSKA, per germline (reference sequence). The CDR3 DNA reads TGCAGTGCCCCCCTACGACAGAAAACGCCGGGCAAGCAGTTCTTC. Translating gives CSAPLRQKTPGKQFF.

Many counts were recorded for this clonotype. The chain is built from TRBV7-2 and TRBJ2-7; 7 bases agree with TRBD1. The J segment lost 4 bases and the V segment lost 5 bases, leaving 5 bases of the junction unmatched. CDR1 is SGHTA and CDR2 is FQGNSA in the germline V gene. This CDR3 contains 13 residues. CDR3 region: CASSALQGYEQYF. The CDR3, as DNA: TGTGCCAGCAGCGCCCTACAGGGGTACGAGCAGTACTTC.

The chain has TRBV29-1 and TRBJ2-1, with 9 nucleotides matching TRBD2. The germline CDR1 and CDR2 sequences are SQVTM and ANQGSEA. This CDR3 contains 17 residues. V was clipped by 0 bases and J by 7 bases; unmatched bases: 13. DNA of the CDR3: TGCAGCGTTGAAGATTCGGCGGGAGGGGTCCTGGATAATGAGCAGTTCTTC. It specifies CSVEDSAGGVLDNEQFF.

This clonotype was observed a single time. CDR3 in amino acids: CASSKGQGGSGANVLTF. The CDR3 DNA follows: TGTGCCAGCAGCAAAGGACAGGGTGGCTCTGGGGCCAACGTCCTGACTTTC. This chain connects TRBV6-5 to TRBJ2-6, with 8 nucleotides matching TRBD1. The CDR3 contains 17 residues. J was trimmed by 0 bases and V by 6 bases; bases with no gene match: 7. From germline, CDR1 is MNHEY and CDR2 SVGAGI.

Many counts were recorded for this clonotype. The chain is built from TRBV6-2 or TRBV6-3 and TRBJ2-1; 13 bases are shared with TRBD2. CDR1 MNHEY and CDR2 SVGEGT come from the germline V gene. Losses at the gene ends were 6 bases for V and 0 bases for J; bases not matched to a gene: 2. The CDR3 consists of 16 residues. The CDR3 is CASSRTSGSSYNEQFF. DNA for the CDR3: TGTGCCAGCAGCAGGACTAGCGGGAGCTCCTACAATGAGCAGTTCTTC.

This clonotype was seen more than once but under ten times. The chain links TRBV3-1 to TRBJ2-1; 8 positions agree with TRBD2. Germline CDR1 and CDR2: LGHDT and YNNKEL (reference sequence). V was clipped by 1 base and J by 15 bases; unmatched bases: 11. The CDR3 is made up of 14 amino acids. The CDR3 region is CASSQAETGGPRFF. CDR3 in DNA: TGTGCCAGCAGCCAAGCAGAAACGGGAGGGCCTCGGTTCTTC.

The chain has TRBV20-1 and TRBJ2-7; TRBD1 matches at 9 bases. Germline V gene sequence: CDR1 DFQATT, CDR2 SNEGSKA (reference sequence). The CDR3 is 14 amino acids. V was pared by 5 bases and J by 2 bases, with 7 bases of the junction left unmatched. The CDR3: CSAQSGQGAYEQYF. The CDR3 DNA reads as TGCAGTGCTCAATCGGGACAGGGAGCCTACGAGCAGTACTTC.

The genes are TRBV20-1 and TRBJ2-7, with 11 bases fitting TRBD2. The CDR3 spans 13 residues. From germline, CDR1 is DFQATT and CDR2 SNEGSKA (reference sequence). The V gene end was trimmed by 6 bases and the J gene end by 6 bases; junction bases not matched to a gene: 7. CDR3 in amino acids: CSAHSGGASEQYF. DNA of the CDR3: TGCAGTGCCCATAGCGGGGGGGCCTCCGAGCAGTACTTC.

The chain joins TRBV29-1 to TRBJ2-7; 10 bases are shared with TRBD1. The germline V gene has CDR1 SQVTM and CDR2 ANQGSEA. CDR3 length equals 15 residues. The V gene end was trimmed by 0 bases and the J gene end by 4 bases; junction bases not matched to a gene: 6. The CDR3 DNA reads as TGCAGCGTTGAAGAAACCGGGACAGGGGAGTACGAGCAGTACTTC. Its protein is CSVEETGTGEYEQYF.

This chain connects TRBV10-3 to TRBJ1-1; D is unresolved. There are 14 residues in the CDR3. V was pared by 6 bases and J by 5 bases, with 16 bases between. CDR1 and CDR2 (germline): ENHRY, SYGVKD. CDR3 DNA: TGTGCCATCAGGGAGACGGGGAAGCGGACTGAAGCTTTCTTT. This sequence encodes CAIRETGKRTEAFF.

V is TRBV14 and J is TRBJ2-6, with 7 bases fitting TRBD1. This CDR3 has 21 amino acids. CDR1 and CDR2 (germline): SGHDN, FVKESK. V was clipped by 0 bases and J by 1 base; unmatched bases: 15. The CDR3 nucleotides are TGTGCCAGCAGCCAAGAAGGATTGGGACAGAGGATTCCGTCTGGGGCCAACGTCCTGACTTTC. It translates to CASSQEGLGQRIPSGANVLTF. Together with reference TRBV14 and TRBJ2-6, the CDR3 gives the full variable domain: EAGVTQFPSHSVIEKGQTVTLRCDPISGHDNLYWYRRVMGKEIKFLLHFVKESKQDESGMPNNRFLAERTGGTYSTLKVQPAELEDSGVYFCASSQEGLGQRIPSGANVLTFGAGSRLTVL.

This clonotype was counted at least ten times. V and J are TRBV2 and TRBJ1-1, with 7 positions matching TRBD1. Germline V lookup: CDR1 SNHLY, CDR2 FYNNEI. This CDR3 has 16 amino acids. V was clipped by 2 bases and J by 1 base; unmatched bases: 7. The CDR3 nucleotides are TGTGCCAGCAGTGAACAAGGTAGGACAGGGAACACTGAAGCTTTCTTT. The encoded protein is CASSEQGRTGNTEAFF.